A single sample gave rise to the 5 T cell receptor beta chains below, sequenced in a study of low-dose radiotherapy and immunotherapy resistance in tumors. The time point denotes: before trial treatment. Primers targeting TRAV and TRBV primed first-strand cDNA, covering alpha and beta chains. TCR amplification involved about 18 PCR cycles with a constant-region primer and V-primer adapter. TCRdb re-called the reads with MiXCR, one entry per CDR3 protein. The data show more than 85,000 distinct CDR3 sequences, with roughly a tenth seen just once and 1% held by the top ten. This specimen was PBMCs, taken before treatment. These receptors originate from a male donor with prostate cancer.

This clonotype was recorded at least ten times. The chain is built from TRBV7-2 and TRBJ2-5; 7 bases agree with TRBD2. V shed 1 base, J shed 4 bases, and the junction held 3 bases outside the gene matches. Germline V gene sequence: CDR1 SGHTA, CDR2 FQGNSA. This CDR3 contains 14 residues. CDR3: CASSLGTSTETQYF. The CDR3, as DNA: TGTGCCAGCAGCTTAGGGACTAGTACAGAGACCCAGTACTTC.

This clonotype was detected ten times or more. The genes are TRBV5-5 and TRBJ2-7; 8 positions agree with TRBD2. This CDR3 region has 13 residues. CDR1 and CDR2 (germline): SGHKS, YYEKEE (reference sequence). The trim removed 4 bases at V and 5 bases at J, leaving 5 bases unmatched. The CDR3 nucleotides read TGTGCCAGCAGCCTTCGGGGGGGCGACGAGCAGTACTTC. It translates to CASSLRGGDEQYF.

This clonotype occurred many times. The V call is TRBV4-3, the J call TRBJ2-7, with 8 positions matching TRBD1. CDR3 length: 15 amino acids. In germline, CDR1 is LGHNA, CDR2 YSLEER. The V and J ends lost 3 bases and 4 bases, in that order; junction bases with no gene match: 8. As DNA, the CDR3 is TGCGCCAGCAGCCACGCCGGGACAGGCGAGTACGAGCAGTACTTC. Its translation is CASSHAGTGEYEQYF.

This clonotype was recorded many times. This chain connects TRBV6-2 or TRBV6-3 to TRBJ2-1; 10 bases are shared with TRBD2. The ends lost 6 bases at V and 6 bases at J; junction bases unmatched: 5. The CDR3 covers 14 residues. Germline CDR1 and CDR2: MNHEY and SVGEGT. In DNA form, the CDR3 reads TGTGCCAGCAGCCGAGCGGGAGGGGCCAATGAGCAGTTCTTC. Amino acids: CASSRAGGANEQFF.

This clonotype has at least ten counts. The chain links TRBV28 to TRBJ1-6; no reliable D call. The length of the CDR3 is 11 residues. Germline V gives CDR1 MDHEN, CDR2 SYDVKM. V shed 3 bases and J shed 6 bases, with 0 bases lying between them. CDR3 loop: CASSFNSPLHF. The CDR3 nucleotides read TGTGCCAGCAGTTTTAATTCACCCCTCCACTTT. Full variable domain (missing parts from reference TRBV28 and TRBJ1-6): DVKVTQSSRYLVKRTGEKVFLECVQDMDHENMFWYRQDPGLGLRLIYFSYDVKMKEKGDIPEGYSVSREKKERFSLILESASTNQTSMYLCASSFNSPLHFGNGTRLTVT.